The present entry profiles one T cell receptor beta chain with its context. Alongside a J-beta primer mix, a sample-barcoded 5' primer served in a second PCR lasting roughly 7 to 12 cycles. A template-switch adaptor with 12 random nucleotides tagged each cDNA molecule. TCRdb ran MiXCR on the 5' RACE reads and lists one entry per CDR3 protein. Among some 1.4 million distinct CDR3 sequences listed, roughly 40% were seen once. V was clipped by 7 bases and J by 6 bases, with 15 bases between them. CDR3 length: 14 amino acids. The germline V gene encodes CDR1 MNHEY and CDR2 SVGEGT. These data are taken from a study of blood T cells in healthy people across ages.

The V call is TRBV6-2 or TRBV6-3, the J call TRBJ2-2, with D maybe TRBD1 (5 bases). Sequencing used blood. The sequence derives from a woman between 18 and 29 years old in good health. CDR3 sequence (DNA): TGTGCCAGCACCGGGCATTCAGGGTCCGGGGAGCTGTTTTTT. The encoded protein is CASTGHSGSGELFF.